This T cell receptor (beta chain) derives from a study of blood T cell repertoires in COVID-19 (dated by TCRdb to 2019 to 2021). Concerning the study at large: Samples from collaborators originated in the United States, Italy and Spain and spanned both the acute and convalescent phases of COVID-19. The repertoires were released in a freely available public database intended as a resource for research on the immune response to SARS-CoV-2. Subjects who had been exposed to COVID-19, were actively infected with it, or had recovered from it provided the deeply sampled blood TCRbeta repertoires that made up the dataset. Samples came from the ongoing ImmuneRACE study (first 160 participants) plus 1,254 subjects from 6 global collaborators. A de-identified subject ID, COVID-19 status, age in years and sex were almost always included in the sample metadata. The material from the prospective study consisted of cDNA or gDNA derived from T cells, B-cell-depleted T cells, or PBMCs. Where HLA class I and class II types were available, the types were taken from metadata supplied by the sample provider, not from assay-based typing.

The immunoSEQ Assay, a bias-controlled multiplex PCR, was used to amplify TCRbeta CDR3 regions from genomic DNA. Per the original workflow: Nucleated cell counts per sample were estimated from amplification of reference gene primers within the assay. To quantify the absolute abundance of each unique TCRbeta CDR3 rearrangement, sequence reads were collapsed and filtered. For each sample, productive Simpson clonality was calculated by taking the square root of Simpson's diversity index across productive rearrangements. Here the immuneACCESS table is served through TCRdb, limited to in-frame sequences with V and J called. Missing clones are a known gap in these copies; in checked studies unresolved V genes cover under half, and the rest lacks a known reason. V, J and clone size are taken as reported in that table, and D and trimming were inferred from the DNA itself. Recorded for this sample are hundreds of thousands of clones; approximately 88% of them occurred a single time. The top ten hold under 4% of the sample.

Results the study describes overall, beyond this receptor: The quantity of clinical and demographic metadata differed by source and by participant and was supplied without curation.

CDR1 SGHNT and CDR2 YENEEA are derived from the germline V gene. Inclusive of the bounding cysteine and phenylalanine, the CDR3 is 15 residues long. Only the CDR3 region is kept as DNA, spanning 45 bases read in frame from base 1. Between the V and J ends, shortened by 2 bases and 2 bases respectively, the junction contains 10 bases. Worth noting for this clone: Its cognate antigen has yet to be identified. The record has no base qualities; no much larger clone is one base away.

In Seattle, one collaborating source enrolled patients while the infection was active and tracked those patients longitudinally over the course of disease. The collaborating institutions used their own protocols to collect whole blood in K2EDTA tubes. Collaborator samples were shipped for TCRbeta analysis as frozen whole blood, isolated PBMCs, or DNA extracted from either sample type. The receptor chain draws on TRBV11-3 and TRBJ2-1; the D segment cannot be called with confidence. This clonotype originated in a young woman with COVID-19, enrolled during active disease. The sample consisted of peripheral blood. The nucleotide sequence reads TGTGCCAGCAGCTTATCGAGTGAGGCCTACAATGAGCAGTTCTTC. Its coded protein is CASSLSSEAYNEQFF.